The 29 T cell receptor beta chains below come from one sample, sequenced in a study of blood T cell repertoires in COVID-19. Sequencing was performed with immunoSEQ multiplex PCR; in TCRdb, only in-frame clones are kept and a portion is missing. The sample comprises more than 250,000 clones, about 89% of which are singletons, and 6.4% rests with the top ten. The sample was peripheral blood. The receptors shown here come from a man aged 18 to 30 who had recovered from COVID-19.

The chain is built from TRBV7-3 and TRBJ2-3; the D gene is possibly TRBD2 (6 bases). Germline V CDR1 and CDR2: SGHTA, FQGTGA. CDR3 length: 16 amino acids. Trimming pared 1 base from V and 2 bases from J, leaving 13 bases between. The CDR3 protein is CASSLRGGQLTDTQYF. The CDR3 nucleotides read TGTGCCAGCAGCTTAAGAGGAGGGCAGCTCACAGATACGCAGTATTTT.

The V call is TRBV11-1, the J call TRBJ2-1; a weak D match, TRBD2 (6 bases). Germline V gene lookup returns CDR1 SGHAT and CDR2 FQDESV (reference sequence). The CDR3 is 14 amino acids. Trimming pared 4 bases from V and 4 bases from J, leaving 11 bases between. This CDR3 is CASSSPGLYNEQFF. In nucleotides, the CDR3 is TGTGCCAGCAGCTCCCCGGGACTTTACAATGAGCAGTTCTTC.

The rearrangement links TRBV7-3 to TRBJ2-1; D gene uncertain. The V gene lost 5 bases and the J gene lost 4 bases, with 9 bases spanning the gap. This CDR3 contains 13 residues. Looked up from germline, CDR1 is SGHTA and CDR2 is FQGTGA. This CDR3 reads CASSNGSYNEQFF. The DNA for the CDR3 is TGTGCCAGCAGCAATGGCTCGTACAATGAGCAGTTCTTC. The full variable domain, its missing parts supplied by reference TRBV7-3 and TRBJ2-1, is GAGVSQTPSNKVTEKGKYVELRCDPISGHTALYWYRQSLGQGPEFLIYFQGTGAADDSGLPNDRFFAVRPEGSVSTLKIQRTERGDSAVYLCASSNGSYNEQFFGPGTRLTVL.

This chain connects TRBV19 to TRBJ1-5; unclear D gene. The CDR3 is 13 residues long. Trimming removed 3 bases at V and 2 bases at J, with 5 bases between. The germline gives CDR1 LNHDA, CDR2 SQIVND (reference sequence). In DNA, the CDR3 is TGTGCCAGTAGTATGGGAGGCAATCAGCCCCAGCATTTT. Its translation: CASSMGGNQPQHF.

To note about this clone: The same CDR3 is also encoded by other DNA sequences in this sample. The chain combines TRBV5-1 with TRBJ2-3; D not resolved. Trimming shortened V by 0 bases and J by 1 base, and 3 bases separated the two germline ends. Germline V gene sequence: CDR1 SGHRS, CDR2 YFSETQ. This CDR3 region has 13 residues. CDR3 sequence reads: CASSLAGTDTQYF. The CDR3 DNA follows: TGCGCCAGCAGCTTGGCCGGCACAGATACGCAGTATTTT.

This rearrangement joins TRBV7-6 to TRBJ1-2, with a tentative D call TRBD1 (5 bases). The CDR3 contains 12 residues. V was shortened by 7 bases and J by 14 bases, with 20 bases between the two germline ends. From germline, CDR1 is SGHVS and CDR2 FNYEAQ. For the CDR3, the DNA is TGTGCCAGCAACCAACCGGGGGGATACGTGACCTTC. It codes for CASNQPGGYVTF.

The chain joins TRBV2 to TRBJ2-3, with TRBD1 matching 8 bases. The ends lost 6 bases at V and 3 bases at J; junction bases unmatched: 8. Germline CDR1 SNHLY, CDR2 FYNNEI. This CDR3 spans 15 amino acids. CDR3: CASRDTGGWTDTQYF. CDR3 DNA: TGTGCCAGCAGGGATACAGGGGGGTGGACAGATACGCAGTATTTT.

The rearrangement joins TRBV4-1 to TRBJ2-3; D call uncertain. Germline V gives CDR1 MGHRA, CDR2 YSYEKL. V lost 2 bases to trimming and J lost 4 bases, with 7 bases between them. The CDR3 runs 13 residues. The CDR3 loop reads CASSQPGSDTQYF. For the CDR3, the DNA is TGCGCCAGCAGCCAACCAGGCTCAGATACGCAGTATTTT.

The rearrangement links TRBV5-4 to TRBJ2-7; TRBD2 matches 8 bases. The V segment lost 4 bases and the J segment 2 bases; nucleotides outside the gene matches: 2. The CDR3 has 13 residues. Germline-derived CDR1 and CDR2 are SGHNT and YYREEE (reference sequence). The CDR3 loop reads CASSAGLAYEQYF. The CDR3 region has the DNA TGTGCCAGCAGCGCGGGACTAGCCTACGAGCAGTACTTC.

V usage is TRBV7-6 and J usage is TRBJ1-4; D perhaps matches TRBD1 (5 bases). This CDR3 is built from 14 residues. V was shortened by 1 base and J by 11 bases, with 14 bases between the two germline ends. Per the germline V gene, CDR1 is SGHVS and CDR2 is FNYEAQ. CDR3 region: CASSLETSGRKLFF. The CDR3 DNA reads TGTGCCAGCAGCTTAGAAACCTCAGGGAGGAAACTGTTTTTT.

The rearrangement joins TRBV9 to TRBJ2-5, with D tentatively TRBD2 (5 bases). There are 13 residues in the CDR3. V gave up 3 bases and J gave up 4 bases, with 10 bases separating them. Per the germline V gene, CDR1 is SGDLS and CDR2 is YYNGEE. The CDR3 reads CASSGGGGETQYF. CDR3 in DNA: TGTGCCAGCAGCGGTGGAGGAGGAGAGACCCAGTACTTC. The whole variable domain, remainder taken from reference TRBV9 and TRBJ2-5, is DSGVTQTPKHLITATGQRVTLRCSPRSGDLSVYWYQQSLDQGLQFLIQYYNGEERAKGNILERFSAQQFPDLHSELNLSSLELGDSALYFCASSGGGGETQYFGPGTRLLVL.

The chain employs TRBV28 and TRBJ1-4; 9 bases agree with TRBD1. V dropped 8 bases and J dropped 10; count of bases not matched to a gene: 5. The CDR3 spans 12 residues. Looked up from germline, CDR1 is MDHEN and CDR2 is SYDVKM. The CDR3 loop is CASGTGLLKLFF. The CDR3 coding sequence is TGTGCCAGCGGGACAGGGCTTTTAAAACTGTTTTTT.

The CDR3 here is CASSLVGQGAQGDTQYF. The CDR3 DNA reads as TGTGCCAGCAGCCTCGTCGGACAGGGGGCTCAAGGGGATACGCAGTATTTT. This chain connects TRBV7-2 to TRBJ2-3; TRBD1 matches 11 bases. The CDR3 is 17 residues long. Per the germline V gene, CDR1 is SGHTA and CDR2 is FQGNSA. Trimming took 5 bases from V and 6 from J; bases not matched to a gene: 13. Using reference TRBV7-2 and TRBJ2-3 for the parts outside the CDR3, the full variable domain is GAGVSQSPSNKVTEKGKDVELRCDPISGHTALYWYRQSLGQGLEFLIYFQGNSAPDKSGLPSDRFSAERTGGSVSTLTIQRTQQEDSAVYLCASSLVGQGAQGDTQYFGPGTRLTVL.

The genes are TRBV19 and TRBJ1-2, with no clear D. This CDR3 region has 18 residues. CDR1 LNHDA and CDR2 SQIVND come from the germline V gene (reference sequence). V gave up 2 bases and J gave up 2 bases, with 21 bases separating them. CDR3 residues: CASSISPYKTVPNYGYTF. Written as DNA, the CDR3 is TGTGCCAGTAGTATAAGTCCCTACAAAACAGTCCCGAACTATGGCTACACCTTC.

The chain combines TRBV6-1 with TRBJ1-2, with a tentative D call TRBD1 (6 bases). Trimming removed 0 bases at V and 2 bases at J, with 10 bases between. This CDR3 comprises 15 residues. CDR1 is MNHNS and CDR2 is SASEGT in the germline V gene. CDR3 bases: TGTGCCAGCAGTGAAGCTCCCGGACAGAACTATGGCTACACCTTC. Translated: CASSEAPGQNYGYTF.

V usage is TRBV7-9 and J usage is TRBJ1-1; tentative D call: TRBD1 (6 bases). The V end lost 7 bases, the J end lost 5 bases, and 17 bases lay between the germline ends. The CDR3 spans 14 residues. Germline-derived CDR1 and CDR2 are SEHNR and FQNEAQ (reference sequence). CDR3 protein: CASTKGGGLTEAFF. The CDR3 bases are TGTGCCAGCACCAAGGGGGGTGGGTTGACTGAAGCTTTCTTT.

In this sample, this clone turned up a few times. The J gene is TRBJ1-3, the V gene TRBV19, with D maybe TRBD1 (6 bases). V dropped 10 bases and J dropped 8 bases, with 12 bases sitting between them. Germline V gives CDR1 LNHDA, CDR2 SQIVND (reference sequence). The length of the CDR3 is 11 residues. The CDR3 spells CAIRNRDTIYF. Here the CDR3 DNA reads TGTGCCATTCGAAACAGGGACACCATATATTTT.

The CDR3 sequence is CSVFGGAEQYF. CDR3 coding DNA: TGCAGCGTCTTCGGGGGGGCCGAGCAGTACTTC. This rearrangement joins TRBV29-1 to TRBJ2-7, with TRBD2 matching over 8 bases. Per the germline V gene, CDR1 is SQVTM and CDR2 is ANQGSEA. The CDR3 spans 11 residues. With 6 bases clipped from V and 6 bases from J, the junction kept 4 bases outside the gene matches.

The chain carries TRBV4-3 and TRBJ1-1, with D hard to call. From germline, CDR1 is LGHNA and CDR2 YSLEER. V lost 0 bases, J lost 7 bases, and 9 bases lay in between. The CDR3 extends over 13 amino acids. Here the CDR3 DNA reads TGCGCCAGCAGCCAAGATGGGCAGTATGAAGCTTTCTTT. Its protein product is CASSQDGQYEAFF.

The CDR3 spells CASSLISYEQYF. CDR3 DNA: TGTGCCAGCAGCTTAATTAGCTACGAGCAGTACTTC. V usage is TRBV7-9 and J usage is TRBJ2-7; D is uncertain. Germline V lookup: CDR1 SEHNR, CDR2 FQNEAQ (reference sequence). The CDR3 has 12 amino acids. V lost 2 bases, J lost 3 bases, and 5 bases lay in between.

V usage is TRBV5-1 and J usage is TRBJ2-7, with 10 bases identical to TRBD2. CDR3 length equals 14 residues. The germline gives CDR1 SGHRS, CDR2 YFSETQ. V trimming: 0 bases; J trimming: 4 bases; junction bases outside the gene matches: 1. The CDR3 reads CASSLDSGRYEQYF. In nucleotides, the CDR3 is TGCGCCAGCAGCTTGGATAGCGGGAGGTACGAGCAGTACTTC.

V is TRBV19 and J is TRBJ1-1; D not certain. There are 14 residues in the CDR3. CDR1 and CDR2 from the germline V gene are LNHDA and SQIVND (reference sequence). V gave up 3 bases and J gave up 1 base, with 9 bases separating them. The CDR3 loop reads CASSIAGWNTEAFF. Here the CDR3 DNA reads TGTGCCAGTAGTATCGCGGGGTGGAACACTGAAGCTTTCTTT.

The rearrangement links TRBV19 to TRBJ1-4; D is ambiguous. V was pared by 2 bases and J by 3 bases, with 7 bases between. Per the germline V gene, CDR1 is LNHDA and CDR2 is SQIVND (reference sequence). The CDR3 extends over 14 amino acids. This CDR3 reads CASSIPGANEKLFF. CDR3 bases: TGTGCCAGTAGTATACCCGGGGCTAATGAAAAACTGTTTTTT.

This clone was seen only once. J is TRBJ2-3 and V is TRBV27; 7 nucleotides line up with TRBD2. Germline V lookup: CDR1 MNHEY, CDR2 SMNVEV (reference sequence). V lost 5 bases to trimming and J lost 2 bases; unmatched junction nucleotides: 10. The CDR3 has 16 amino acids. This chain's CDR3 is CASSLDVGGPTDTQYF. CDR3 DNA sequence: TGTGCCAGCAGTCTGGACGTGGGAGGGCCCACAGATACGCAGTATTTT.

This chain connects TRBV7-2 to TRBJ2-3; possible D gene TRBD2, 5 bases. CDR3 size: 15 residues. Germline-derived CDR1 and CDR2 are SGHTA and FQGNSA. V dropped 0 bases and J dropped 2 bases, with 9 bases sitting between them. DNA for the CDR3: TGTGCCAGCAGCTTAGCCGCCGGACTCACAGATACGCAGTATTTT. It codes for CASSLAAGLTDTQYF. Full variable domain (rest looked up from reference TRBV7-2 and TRBJ2-3): GAGVSQSPSNKVTEKGKDVELRCDPISGHTALYWYRQSLGQGLEFLIYFQGNSAPDKSGLPSDRFSAERTGGSVSTLTIQRTQQEDSAVYLCASSLAAGLTDTQYFGPGTRLTVL.

This sequence joins TRBV6-5 and TRBJ1-6; 7 bases map to TRBD1. This CDR3 has 15 residues. Germline V gene data show CDR1 as MNHEY and CDR2 as SVGAGI. V shed 5 bases, J shed 4 bases, and the junction held 5 bases outside the gene matches. Here the CDR3 DNA reads TGTGCCAGCAGTCCATCGGGACAGTATAATTCACCCCTCCACTTT. It is translated as CASSPSGQYNSPLHF.

V and J are TRBV28 and TRBJ2-7; 8 bases fit TRBD1. This CDR3 is 14 amino acids long. J was trimmed by 4 bases and V by 1 base; bases with no gene match: 3. CDR1 is MDHEN and CDR2 is SYDVKM in the germline V gene. CDR3 sequence (DNA): TGTGCCAGCAGTTTATCCGGACAGGGTTACGAGCAGTACTTC. Residues: CASSLSGQGYEQYF.

This rearrangement joins TRBV19 to TRBJ1-5; tentative D call: TRBD1 (5 bases). CDR3 length equals 17 residues. V was cut by 5 bases and J by 0 bases, with 17 bases left in between. Germline V gene data show CDR1 as LNHDA and CDR2 as SQIVND (reference sequence). The chain's CDR3 is CASSGRGGSYSNQPQHF. In nucleotides, the CDR3 is TGTGCCAGTAGTGGGAGGGGAGGGTCTTATAGCAATCAGCCCCAGCATTTT.

This sequence joins TRBV27 and TRBJ2-5; the match to TRBD2 covers 9 bases. The CDR3 is made up of 13 amino acids. V gave up 5 bases and J gave up 3 bases; unmatched junction bases: 1. Germline values: CDR1 MNHEY, CDR2 SMNVEV (reference sequence). CDR3 sequence reads: CASSLAGKETQYF. As DNA, the CDR3 is TGTGCCAGCAGTCTAGCGGGGAAAGAGACCCAGTACTTC.